The 15 T cell receptor beta chains listed next were all sequenced from one sample in a study of T-cell memory formation after mild COVID-19. MiXCR, run by TCRdb on the 5' RACE reads, gives a single entry per CDR3 protein. The sample lists over 120,000 distinct CDR3 sequences, 20% to 25% seen once, with around a quarter in the top ten. The specimen was PBMCs or a T cell subset sorted from them (not recorded which). The receptor set was obtained from an adult woman who had mild COVID-19 (a few samples of this study predate the infection). Cell type and time point are not known.

This clonotype was counted only a few times. The rearrangement uses TRBV21-1 and TRBJ1-3; TRBD1 reflects the table's D call only, with no check against the DNA. TRBV21-1 represents a pseudogene. CDR3 length: 17 amino acids. The CDR3 is CASSKEGGVSGGNTIYF. The CDR3 DNA is TGTGCCAGCAGCAAAGAAGGGGGCGTTAGTGGGGGAAACACCATATATTTT.

The CDR3 is CASSSGQGQSSYNEQFF. CDR3 nucleotides: TGTGCCAGCAGCTCCGGACAGGGTCAAAGCTCCTACAATGAGCAGTTCTTC. The genes are TRBV7-2 and TRBJ2-1, with 8 bases matching TRBD1. The CDR3 spans 17 residues. With V trimmed by 4 bases and J by 0 bases, 8 bases remained unmatched. Germline CDR1 reads SGHTA; CDR2 reads FQGNSA.

Comment on this clonotype: At one end the junction does not follow the germline gene, possibly because of a read error. The chain recombines TRBV5-1 with TRBJ2-3; D may match TRBD1 or TRBD2 (5 bases each). The germline V gene has CDR1 SGHRS and CDR2 YFSETQ. The CDR3 is 11 residues long. In DNA, the CDR3 is TGCGCCAGAAGCTGGGGGGATACGCAGTATTTT. It is translated as CARSWGDTQYF.

In its sample, this clonotype was seen a few times. This chain joins TRBV5-6 and TRBJ1-4; a possible D gene is TRBD1 (6 bases). Germline loops: CDR1 SGHDT, CDR2 YYEEEE. There are 16 residues in the CDR3. Trimming shortened V by 3 bases and J by 0 bases, and 12 bases separated the two germline ends. CDR3 protein: CASSWEQGATNEKLFF. The CDR3 DNA sequence: TGTGCCAGCAGCTGGGAACAGGGTGCAACTAATGAAAAACTGTTTTTT.

This sequence joins TRBV20-1 and TRBJ1-2, with D unresolved. The CDR3 is 17 residues long. Trimming left V 0 bases short and J 6 bases short, with 23 bases between. CDR1 is DFQATT, CDR2 SNEGSKA, per germline (reference sequence). The CDR3 nucleotides read TGCAGTGCTAGAGAACCGTGGGCCGGGGAACCCCGGGATGGCTACACCTTC. Its translation is CSAREPWAGEPRDGYTF.

The chain joins TRBV24-1 to TRBJ1-2; 7 bases are a match to TRBD1. J gave up 7 bases and V 8 bases, and 9 bases lay outside the gene matches. In germline, CDR1 is KGHDR, CDR2 SFDVKD. The CDR3 extends over 13 amino acids. For the CDR3, the DNA is TGTGCCACCAATGGAGGGGGCGGGAGTGGCTACACCTTC. Its protein product is CATNGGGGSGYTF.

The chain is built from TRBV7-9 and TRBJ1-2; D call uncertain. Trimming took 1 base from V and 8 from J, leaving 11 bases between them. From germline, CDR1 is SEHNR and CDR2 FQNEAQ (reference sequence). This CDR3 region has 13 residues. CDR3 in amino acids: CASSLGGFLGYTF. The CDR3, as DNA: TGTGCCAGCAGCTTAGGCGGTTTTCTGGGCTACACCTTC.

The J gene is TRBJ2-5, the V gene TRBV12-3 or TRBV12-4; maybe TRBD1 (6 bases). CDR3 length equals 14 residues. Trimming shortened V by 5 bases and J by 4 bases, and 14 bases separated the two germline ends. CDR3 coding DNA: TGTGCCAGCAGTCCCCCCACAGGGTTAGAGACCCAGTACTTC. Translation: CASSPPTGLETQYF.

This clonotype was counted a few times. The V gene is TRBV7-6, the J gene TRBJ2-7; 9 bases match TRBD2. From germline, CDR1 is SGHVS and CDR2 FNYEAQ. The CDR3 runs to 14 residues. Losses at the gene ends were 6 bases for V and 2 bases for J; bases not matched to a gene: 5. The CDR3 DNA reads as TGTGCCAGCAGTTCTAGCGGGATGACCTACGAGCAGTACTTC. Its protein product is CASSSSGMTYEQYF.

The table lists this clonotype with a few counts. The chain has TRBV5-1 and TRBJ2-7; 7 bases fit TRBD1. CDR1 is SGHRS and CDR2 is YFSETQ in the germline V gene. The CDR3 spans 14 residues. V shed 2 bases, J shed 0 bases, and the junction held 2 bases outside the gene matches. CDR3 sequence: CASSLGTDSYEQYF. The CDR3 DNA reads TGCGCCAGCAGCTTAGGGACAGACTCCTACGAGCAGTACTTC.

This clonotype was picked up a small number of times. The chain carries TRBV29-1 and TRBJ2-7; no reliable D call. Germline CDR1 and CDR2: SQVTM and ANQGSEA. V was clipped by 2 bases and J by 6 bases, with 8 bases between them. The CDR3 is 11 residues long. CDR3 protein: CSVEHHLEQYF. CDR3 nucleotide sequence: TGCAGCGTTGAACATCACCTCGAGCAGTACTTC.

This clonotype was detected many times. This chain joins TRBV9 and TRBJ2-3; 8 bases match TRBD2. J lost 1 base, V lost 4 bases, and 5 bases had no gene match. The CDR3 extends over 15 amino acids. Germline assignment: CDR1 SGDLS and CDR2 YYNGEE. The CDR3 DNA is TGTGCCAGCAGCTCTGGACTAGCCGGCACAGATACGCAGTATTTT. Translation gives CASSSGLAGTDTQYF.

This clonotype was seen a handful of times. This rearrangement joins TRBV20-1 to TRBJ2-1, with D tentatively TRBD2 (6 bases). Trimming took off 0 bases at V and 4 bases at J, with 13 bases between the two ends. The CDR3 sequence is 15 residues long. From germline, CDR1 is DFQATT and CDR2 SNEGSKA (reference sequence). The CDR3 loop reads CSARDLASDYNEQFF. For the CDR3, the DNA is TGCAGTGCTAGAGATCTAGCTAGCGATTACAATGAGCAGTTCTTC.

The chain combines TRBV12-3 or TRBV12-4 with TRBJ2-1; possibly TRBD1 for D (5 bases). The CDR3 consists of 14 residues. The V end was cut by 6 bases, the J end by 2 bases, with 11 bases between. As DNA, the CDR3 is TGTGCCAGCAGCCCGGCAGGGACCTACAATGAGCAGTTCTTC. Its translation is CASSPAGTYNEQFF.

A few counts support this clonotype. The genes are TRBV7-9 and TRBJ2-1; 8 nucleotides match TRBD2. Germline CDR1 and CDR2: SEHNR and FQNEAQ (reference sequence). CDR3 length equals 15 residues. J gave up 7 bases and V 3 bases, and 8 bases lay outside the gene matches. The CDR3 DNA sequence: TGTGCCAGCAGCTTTAAAAGCGGGAGTGGAAATGAGCAGTTCTTC. Translated, it gives CASSFKSGSGNEQFF.